This T cell receptor beta chain came from a study of cytomegalovirus exposure and HLA in healthy donors. The PCR was carried out with 60 Vbeta primers and 13 Jbeta primers. Sequenced by immunoSEQ multiplex PCR; TCRdb stores in-frame clones only, minus some. The repertoire consists of approximately 190,000 clones, with approximately 80% occurring once and the leading ten covering more than 3%. The CDR3 runs to 16 residues. Trimming stripped 2 bases from V and 3 bases from J, with 17 bases between. CDR1 is SGHAT and CDR2 is FQNNGV in the germline V gene. To note about this clone: Antigen specificity is unknown.

The study's findings and limits: A missense variant in DCLRE1C was later tied to TCR beta V- and J-gene trimming. Per published reports, the classifier diagnosed cytomegalovirus status with high specificity and sensitivity.

The material sequenced was PBMCs. The chain employs TRBV11-2 and TRBJ2-7; tentatively, D is TRBD1 (7 bases). This sequence originates from a man aged 40-49 years in good health and CMV-seropositive. The DNA of the CDR3 is TGTGCCAGCAGCTTAAAAATCGGGGGACAGATCTACGAGCAGTACTTC. It translates to CASSLKIGGQIYEQYF.